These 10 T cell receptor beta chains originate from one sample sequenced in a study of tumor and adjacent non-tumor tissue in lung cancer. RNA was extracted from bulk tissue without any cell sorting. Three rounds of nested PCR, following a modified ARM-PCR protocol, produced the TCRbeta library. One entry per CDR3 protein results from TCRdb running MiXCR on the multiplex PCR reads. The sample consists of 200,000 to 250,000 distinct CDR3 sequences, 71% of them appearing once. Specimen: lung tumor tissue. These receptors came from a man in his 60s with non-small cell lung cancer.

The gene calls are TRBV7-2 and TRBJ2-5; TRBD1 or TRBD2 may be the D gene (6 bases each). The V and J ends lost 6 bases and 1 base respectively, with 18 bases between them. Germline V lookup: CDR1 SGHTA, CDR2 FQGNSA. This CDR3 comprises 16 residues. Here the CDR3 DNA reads TGTGCCAGCAGTCGTTTTTCCGGGGGCGGCCAAGAGACCCAGTACTTC. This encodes CASSRFSGGGQETQYF.

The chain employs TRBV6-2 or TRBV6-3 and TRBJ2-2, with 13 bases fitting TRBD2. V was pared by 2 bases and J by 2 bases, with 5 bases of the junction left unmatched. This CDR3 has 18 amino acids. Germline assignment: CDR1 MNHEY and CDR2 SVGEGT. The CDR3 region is CASSYHGLAGENTGELFF. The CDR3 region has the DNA TGTGCCAGCAGTTACCATGGACTAGCGGGAGAAAACACCGGGGAGCTGTTTTTT.

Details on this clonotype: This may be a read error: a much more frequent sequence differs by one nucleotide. The CDR3 coding sequence is TGCGCCAGCAGCACCCAGGCCCAAGAGACCCAGTACTTC. Protein sequence: CASSTQAQETQYF. The genes are TRBV5-1 and TRBJ2-5; no clear D. This CDR3 is built from 13 residues. Per germline, CDR1 SGHRS and CDR2 YFSETQ. V lost 4 bases to trimming and J lost 1 base, with 8 bases between them.

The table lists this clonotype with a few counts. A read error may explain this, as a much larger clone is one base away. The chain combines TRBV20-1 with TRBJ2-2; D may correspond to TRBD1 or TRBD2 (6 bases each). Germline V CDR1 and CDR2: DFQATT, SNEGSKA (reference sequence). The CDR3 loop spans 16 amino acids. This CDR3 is CSAGDLGGTNTGELFF. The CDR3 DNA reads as TGCAGTGCTGGAGACCTAGGGGGGACGAACACCGGGGAGCTGTTTTTT.

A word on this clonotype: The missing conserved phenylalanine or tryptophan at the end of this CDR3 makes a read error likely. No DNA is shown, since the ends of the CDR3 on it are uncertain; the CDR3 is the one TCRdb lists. This CDR3 is CVSSYRDSTDTLYL. This rearrangement joins TRBV6-5 to TRBJ2-3; TRBD1, the table's D call, lacks a check against the DNA. The CDR3 totals 14 residues, both ends included. Per the germline V gene, CDR1 is MNHEY and CDR2 is SVGAGI.

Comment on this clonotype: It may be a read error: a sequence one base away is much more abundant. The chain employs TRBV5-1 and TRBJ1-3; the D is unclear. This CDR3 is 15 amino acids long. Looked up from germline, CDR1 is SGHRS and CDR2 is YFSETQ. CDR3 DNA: TGCACCAGCAGCTTGGGGTCGGGTGATGGAAACACCATATATTTT. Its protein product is CTSSLGSGDGNTIYF.

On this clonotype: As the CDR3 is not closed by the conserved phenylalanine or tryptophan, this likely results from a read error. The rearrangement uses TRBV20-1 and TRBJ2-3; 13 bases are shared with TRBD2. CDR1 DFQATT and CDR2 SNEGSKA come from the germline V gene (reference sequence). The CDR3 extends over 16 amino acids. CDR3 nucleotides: TGCAGAGCGATAGGGACTAGCGGGGAAGACACAGATACGCAGTATCTT. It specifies CRAIGTSGEDTDTQYL.

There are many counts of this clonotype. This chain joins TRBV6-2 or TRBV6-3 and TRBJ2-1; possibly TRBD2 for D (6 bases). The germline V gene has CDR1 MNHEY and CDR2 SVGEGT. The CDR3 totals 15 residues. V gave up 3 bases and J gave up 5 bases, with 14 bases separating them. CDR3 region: CASSYGGAGDNEQFF. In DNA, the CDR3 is TGTGCCAGCAGTTATGGCGGGGCCGGGGACAATGAGCAGTTCTTC.

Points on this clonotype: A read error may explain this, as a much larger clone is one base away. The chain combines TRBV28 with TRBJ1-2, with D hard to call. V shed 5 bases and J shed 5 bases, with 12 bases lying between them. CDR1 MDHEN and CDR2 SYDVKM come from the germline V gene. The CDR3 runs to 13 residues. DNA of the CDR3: TGTGCCAGCAGTCCCATGACCAAATATGGCTACACCTTC. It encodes CASSPMTKYGYTF.

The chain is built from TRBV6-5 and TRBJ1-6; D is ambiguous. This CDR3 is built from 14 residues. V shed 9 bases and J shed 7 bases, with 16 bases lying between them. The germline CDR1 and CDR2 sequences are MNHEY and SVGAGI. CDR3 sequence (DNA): TGTGCCAGAAGCCGAGCCTGCAGAAATTCACCCCTCCACTTT. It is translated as CARSRACRNSPLHF.